Detailed here is one TCR beta chain. The CDR3 runs 14 residues. The V and J ends lost 2 bases and 6 bases respectively, with 11 bases between them. CDR1 and CDR2 (germline): MNHNY, SVGAGI (reference sequence). This entry belongs to a study of blood T cell repertoires in COVID-19. Study information: The analysed material was cDNA or gDNA that came from T cells, B-cell-depleted T cells, or PBMCs.

In the authors' workflow: How many nucleated cells were present was estimated from reference gene primer amplification. Produced via immunoSEQ multiplex PCR; TCRdb's table is partial and in-frame only. D and trimming come from the DNA, and the V and J calls and clone size come from that table. The table records 60,000 to 75,000 clones, approximately 90% of them present only once. Material for sequencing was peripheral blood. The clonotype comes from a human donor in a cohort sampled during active COVID-19. V is TRBV6-6 and J is TRBJ2-1, with D possibly being TRBD1 (6 bases). CDR3 nucleotide sequence: TGTGCCAGCAGTTACGTCAACAGGGCCAATGAGCAGTTCTTC. Encoded protein: CASSYVNRANEQFF.